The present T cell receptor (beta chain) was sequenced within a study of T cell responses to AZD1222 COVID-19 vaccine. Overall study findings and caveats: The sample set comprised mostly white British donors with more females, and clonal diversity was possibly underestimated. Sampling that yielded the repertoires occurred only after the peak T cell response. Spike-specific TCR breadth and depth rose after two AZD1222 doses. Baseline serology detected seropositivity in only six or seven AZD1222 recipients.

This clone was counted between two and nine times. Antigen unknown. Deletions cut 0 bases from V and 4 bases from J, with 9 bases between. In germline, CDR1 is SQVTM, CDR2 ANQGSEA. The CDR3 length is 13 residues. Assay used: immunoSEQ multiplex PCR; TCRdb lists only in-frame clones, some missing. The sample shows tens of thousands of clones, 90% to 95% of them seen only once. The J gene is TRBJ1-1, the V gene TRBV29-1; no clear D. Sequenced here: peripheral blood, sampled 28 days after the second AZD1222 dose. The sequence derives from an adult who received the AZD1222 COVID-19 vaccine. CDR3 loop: CSVEERLSTEAFF. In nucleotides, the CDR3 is TGCAGCGTTGAAGAAAGATTGAGCACTGAAGCTTTCTTT.